Reported below is one TCR beta chain. No antigen is known for it. At least two post-ART and at least one pre-ART PBMC sample were available for each donor. This CDR3 has 15 amino acids. The J segment lost 0 bases and the V segment lost 4 bases, leaving 3 bases of the junction unmatched. Germline V CDR1 and CDR2: MDHEN, SYDVKM. This sample is part of a study of long-term antiretroviral therapy in people with HIV. Points from the study as a whole: Within the repertoire, clones expanded before ART were dominant at all time points. Controls showed broader CDR3 length ranges than did the HIV repertoires. Records did not include ART adherence, viral resistance or therapy changes.

Assay version v3.0 of immunoSEQ was used, and it was run at survey level. The repertoire was sequenced with immunoSEQ multiplex PCR; TCRdb's copy has only in-frame clones and lacks some. The table shows roughly 28,000 clones, with roughly 78% occurring only once. This receptor was taken from a man between 18 and 35 years old with HIV. This chain uses TRBV28 with TRBJ1-1, with 9 bases lining up with TRBD1. The sample was unsorted PBMCs, taken 1.5 years before starting antiretroviral therapy. The CDR3 nucleotides are TGTGCCAGCAGTTGGGGGGACAGGGTGAACACTGAAGCTTTCTTT. Its protein product is CASSWGDRVNTEAFF.